This is a list of T cell receptor beta chains from one sample in a study of T cells after yellow fever vaccination. TCRdb analysed the 5' RACE reads with MiXCR anew, one entry per CDR3 protein. The data hold around 610,000 distinct CDR3 sequences, with approximately 15% observed a single time. This specimen was PBMCs, taken on the day of the yellow fever booster vaccination. The receptor source for this set is a man aged 30 to 39 who received the YFV17D yellow fever vaccine. Each CDR3 is given with its conserved first and last residue. The D gene is left open where the match is weak. Part of the rows lack a size; the others show once, few, many or a class for expanded clones.

>.|TRBV1|TRBJ2-7|.
TGTGCCAGCAGCGGCCAGGGCCCCGGCGAGCAGTACTTC
CASSGQGPGEQYF
>.|TRBV28|TRBJ2-5|.
TGTGCCAGCAGTTCCGCCAAGGAGACCCAGTACTTC
CASSSAKETQYF
>few|TRBV7-2|TRBJ2-7|.
TGTGCCAGCAGCTTAGTTAGTGGTCAATACTACGAGCAGTACTTC
CASSLVSGQYYEQYF
>.|TRBV19|TRBJ2-1|TRBD1
TGTGCCAGTAGTGGGGGACAGACCTACAATGAGCAGTTCTTC
CASSGGQTYNEQFF
>few|TRBV27|TRBJ1-5|.
TGTGCCAGCAGTCTTGATCCCGTCGTTCAGCCCCAGCATTTT
CASSLDPVVQPQHF
>few|TRBV20-1|TRBJ2-5|.
TGCAGTGCCCGGACGCCCCAAGAGACCCAGTACTTC
CSARTPQETQYF
>.|TRBV29-1|TRBJ2-7|.
TGCAGCGTTGAAGGAGTAGGGGACGACCAAAACTACGAGCAGTACTTC
CSVEGVGDDQNYEQYF
>many|TRBV10-3|TRBJ2-1|TRBD2
TGTGCCATCAGTATAGCGGGAGCCGCCGTGAAGAATGAGCAGTTCTTC
CAISIAGAAVKNEQFF
>.|TRBV11-2|TRBJ2-1|TRBD2
TGTGCCAGCAGTTCCGGGACTAGCAGATACAATGAGCAGTTCTTC
CASSSGTSRYNEQFF
>many|TRBV5-1|TRBJ2-2|TRBD2
TGCGCCAGCAGCTGGCAATCGGGAGGGCTCGGCACCGGGGAGCTGTTTTTT
CASSWQSGGLGTGELFF